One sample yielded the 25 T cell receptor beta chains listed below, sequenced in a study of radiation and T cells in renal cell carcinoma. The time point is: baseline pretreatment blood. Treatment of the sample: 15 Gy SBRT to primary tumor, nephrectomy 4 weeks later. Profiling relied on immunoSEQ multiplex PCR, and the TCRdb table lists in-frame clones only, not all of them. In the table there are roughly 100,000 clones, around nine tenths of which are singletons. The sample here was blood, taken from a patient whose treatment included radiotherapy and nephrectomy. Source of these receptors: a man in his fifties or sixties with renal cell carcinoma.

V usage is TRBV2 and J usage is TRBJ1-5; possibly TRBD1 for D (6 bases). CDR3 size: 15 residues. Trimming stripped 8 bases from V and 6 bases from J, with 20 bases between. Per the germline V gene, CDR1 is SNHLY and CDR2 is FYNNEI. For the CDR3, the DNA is TGTGCCAGCGGCTCGAGAGGGGGGGGATTTCAGCCCCAGCATTTT. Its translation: CASGSRGGGFQPQHF.

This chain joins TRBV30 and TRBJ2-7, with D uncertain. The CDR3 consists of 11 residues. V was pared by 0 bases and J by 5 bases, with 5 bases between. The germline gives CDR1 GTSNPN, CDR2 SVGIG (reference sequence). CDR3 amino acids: CAWSVLDEQYF. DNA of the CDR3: TGTGCCTGGAGTGTACTGGACGAGCAGTACTTC.

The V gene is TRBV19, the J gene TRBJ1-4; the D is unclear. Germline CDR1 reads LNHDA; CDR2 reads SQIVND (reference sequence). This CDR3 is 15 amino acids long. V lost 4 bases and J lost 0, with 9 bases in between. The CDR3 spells CASSRQSATNEKLFF. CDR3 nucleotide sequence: TGTGCCAGTAGTAGACAAAGCGCAACTAATGAAAAACTGTTTTTT.

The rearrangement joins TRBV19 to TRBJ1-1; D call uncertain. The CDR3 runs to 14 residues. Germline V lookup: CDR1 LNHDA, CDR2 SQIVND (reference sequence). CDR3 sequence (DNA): TGTCCGAGAGGCCCCCCCGGATTGGGCACTGAAGCTTTCTTT. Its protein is CPRGPPGLGTEAFF.

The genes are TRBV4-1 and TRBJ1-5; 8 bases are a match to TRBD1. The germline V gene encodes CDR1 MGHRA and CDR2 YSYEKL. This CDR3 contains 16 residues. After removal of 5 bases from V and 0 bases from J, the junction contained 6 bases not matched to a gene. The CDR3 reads CASSSRDRNSNQPQHF. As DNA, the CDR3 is TGCGCCAGCAGCTCCCGGGACAGGAATAGCAATCAGCCCCAGCATTTT.

The chain's CDR3 is CSASLYNEQFF. DNA for the CDR3: TGCAGTGCTAGCTTGTACAATGAGCAGTTCTTC. The V call is TRBV20-1, the J call TRBJ2-1; no clear D. Germline V gene sequence: CDR1 DFQATT, CDR2 SNEGSKA (reference sequence). V was trimmed by 3 bases and J by 4 bases, leaving 4 bases between them. The length of the CDR3 is 11 residues.

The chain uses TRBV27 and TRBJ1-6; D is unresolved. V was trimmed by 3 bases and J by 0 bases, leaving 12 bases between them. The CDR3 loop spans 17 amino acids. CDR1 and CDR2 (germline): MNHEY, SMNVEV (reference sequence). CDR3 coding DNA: TGTGCCAGCAGTTTGGAGGGCCCGAGCTCCTATAATTCACCCCTCCACTTT. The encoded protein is CASSLEGPSSYNSPLHF.

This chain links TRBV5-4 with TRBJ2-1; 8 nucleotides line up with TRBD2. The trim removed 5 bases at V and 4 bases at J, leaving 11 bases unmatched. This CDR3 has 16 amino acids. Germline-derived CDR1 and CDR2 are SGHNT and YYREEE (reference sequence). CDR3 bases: TGTGCCAGCAGACGATCCGGGGGGGGCGTTTACAATGAGCAGTTCTTC. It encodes CASRRSGGGVYNEQFF.

DNA of the CDR3: TGCGCCAGCAGCTCAGGACAGGGTTCGAACACTGAAGCTTTCTTT. It is translated as CASSSGQGSNTEAFF. This chain connects TRBV5-1 to TRBJ1-1; 8 nucleotides match TRBD1. This CDR3 has 15 amino acids. V trimming: 3 bases; J trimming: 1 base; junction bases outside the gene matches: 5. From germline, CDR1 is SGHRS and CDR2 YFSETQ. The full variable domain, in which reference TRBV5-1 and TRBJ1-1 provide the parts outside the CDR3, is KAGVTQTPRYLIKTRGQQVTLSCSPISGHRSVSWYQQTPGQGLQFLFEYFSETQRNKGNFPGRFSGRQFSNSRSEMNVSTLELGDSALYLCASSSGQGSNTEAFFGQGTRLTVV.

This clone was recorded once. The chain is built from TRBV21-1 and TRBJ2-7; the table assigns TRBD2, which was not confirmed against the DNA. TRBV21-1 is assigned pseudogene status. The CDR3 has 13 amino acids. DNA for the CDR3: TGTGCCAGCAGCAAGGCGGCTTGGGTGGAGCAGTACTTC. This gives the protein CASSKAAWVEQYF.

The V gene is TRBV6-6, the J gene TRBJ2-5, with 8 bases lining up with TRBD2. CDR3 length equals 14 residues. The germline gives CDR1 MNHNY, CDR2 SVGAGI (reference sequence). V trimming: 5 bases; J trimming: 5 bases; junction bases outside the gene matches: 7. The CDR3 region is CASSVSAGDETQYF. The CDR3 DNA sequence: TGTGCCAGCAGTGTTTCAGCGGGGGACGAGACCCAGTACTTC.

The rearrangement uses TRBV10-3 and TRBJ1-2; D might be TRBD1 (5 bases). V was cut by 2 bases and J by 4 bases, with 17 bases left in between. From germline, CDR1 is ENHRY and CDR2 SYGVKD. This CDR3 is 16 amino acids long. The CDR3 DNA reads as TGTGCCATCAGTGAGGGGTCGGGGAGGGGAATCTATGGCTACACCTTC. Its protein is CAISEGSGRGIYGYTF.

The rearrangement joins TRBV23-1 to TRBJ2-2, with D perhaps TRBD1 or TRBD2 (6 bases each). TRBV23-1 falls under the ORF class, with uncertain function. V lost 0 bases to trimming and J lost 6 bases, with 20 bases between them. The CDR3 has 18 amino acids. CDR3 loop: CASSQSGVGGHRAGELFF. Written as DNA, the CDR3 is TGCGCCAGCAGTCAATCAGGCGTAGGGGGGCATCGTGCCGGGGAGCTGTTTTTT.

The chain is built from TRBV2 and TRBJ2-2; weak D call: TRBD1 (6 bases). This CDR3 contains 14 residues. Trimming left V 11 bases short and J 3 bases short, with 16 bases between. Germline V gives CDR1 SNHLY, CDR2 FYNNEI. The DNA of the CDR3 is TGTGCCGCATCCCGAAACAGGGACACCGGGGAGCTGTTTTTT. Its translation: CAASRNRDTGELFF.

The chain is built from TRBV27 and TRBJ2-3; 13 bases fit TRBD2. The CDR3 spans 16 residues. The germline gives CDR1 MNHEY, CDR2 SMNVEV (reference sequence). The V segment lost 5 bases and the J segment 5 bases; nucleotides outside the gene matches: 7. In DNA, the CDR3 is TGTGCCAGCAGTCCGGGGACTAGCGGGACTAGAGATACGCAGTATTTT. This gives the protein CASSPGTSGTRDTQYF.

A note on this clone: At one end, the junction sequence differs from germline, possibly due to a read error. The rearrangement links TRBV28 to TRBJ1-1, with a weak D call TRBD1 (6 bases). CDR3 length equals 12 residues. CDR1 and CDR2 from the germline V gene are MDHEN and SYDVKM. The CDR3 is CASSPPGTPSYF. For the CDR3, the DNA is TGTGCCAGCAGTCCTCCCGGGACACCCTCCTACTTT.

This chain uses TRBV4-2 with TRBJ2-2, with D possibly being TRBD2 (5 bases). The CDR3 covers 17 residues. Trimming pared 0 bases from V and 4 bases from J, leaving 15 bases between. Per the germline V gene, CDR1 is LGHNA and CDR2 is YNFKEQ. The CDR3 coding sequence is TGTGCCAGCAGCCAAGATTGGTCTAGCACGGGCACCGGGGAGCTGTTTTTT. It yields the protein CASSQDWSSTGTGELFF.

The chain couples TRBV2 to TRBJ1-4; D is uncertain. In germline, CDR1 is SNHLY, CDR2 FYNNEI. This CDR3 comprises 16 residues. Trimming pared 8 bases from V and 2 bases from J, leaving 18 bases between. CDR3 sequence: CASARLGGGTNEKLFF. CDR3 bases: TGTGCCAGCGCGCGTCTGGGCGGCGGGACTAATGAAAAACTGTTTTTT.

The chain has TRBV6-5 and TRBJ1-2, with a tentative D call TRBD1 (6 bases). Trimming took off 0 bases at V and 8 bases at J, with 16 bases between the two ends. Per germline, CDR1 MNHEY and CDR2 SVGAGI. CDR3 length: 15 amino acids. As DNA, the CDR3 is TGTGCCAGCAGTTACTCACATACCGGGGGCTTGGGCTACACCTTC. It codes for CASSYSHTGGLGYTF.

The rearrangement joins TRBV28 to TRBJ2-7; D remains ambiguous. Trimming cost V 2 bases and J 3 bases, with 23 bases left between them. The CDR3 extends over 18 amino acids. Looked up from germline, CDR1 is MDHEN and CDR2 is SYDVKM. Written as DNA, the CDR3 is TGTGCCAGCAGTTTAAGCGTAGGTTTGGGATCTTTAGGCTACGAGCAGTACTTC. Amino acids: CASSLSVGLGSLGYEQYF.

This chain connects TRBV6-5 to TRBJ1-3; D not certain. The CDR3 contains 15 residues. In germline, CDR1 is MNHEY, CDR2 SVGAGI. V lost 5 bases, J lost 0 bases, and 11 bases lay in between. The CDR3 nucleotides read TGTGCCAGCAGTAACATACAGAGCTCTGGAAACACCATATATTTT. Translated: CASSNIQSSGNTIYF.

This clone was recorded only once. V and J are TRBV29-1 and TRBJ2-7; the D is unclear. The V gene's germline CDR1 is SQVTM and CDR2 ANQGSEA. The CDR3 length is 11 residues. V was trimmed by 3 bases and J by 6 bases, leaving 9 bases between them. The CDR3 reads CSVEPPLEQYF. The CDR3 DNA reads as TGCAGCGTTGAGCCCCCTCTCGAGCAGTACTTC.

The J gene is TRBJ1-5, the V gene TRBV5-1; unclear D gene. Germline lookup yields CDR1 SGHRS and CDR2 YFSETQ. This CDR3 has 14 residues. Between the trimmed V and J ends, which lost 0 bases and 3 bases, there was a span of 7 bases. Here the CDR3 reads CASSLEGYNQPQHF. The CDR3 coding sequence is TGCGCCAGCAGCTTGGAGGGTTACAATCAGCCCCAGCATTTT. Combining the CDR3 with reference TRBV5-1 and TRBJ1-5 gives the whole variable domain KAGVTQTPRYLIKTRGQQVTLSCSPISGHRSVSWYQQTPGQGLQFLFEYFSETQRNKGNFPGRFSGRQFSNSRSEMNVSTLELGDSALYLCASSLEGYNQPQHFGDGTRLSIL.

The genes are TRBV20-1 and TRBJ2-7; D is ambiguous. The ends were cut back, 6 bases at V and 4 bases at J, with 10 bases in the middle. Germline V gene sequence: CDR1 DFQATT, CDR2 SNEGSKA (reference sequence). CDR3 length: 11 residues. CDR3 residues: CSAPTDYEQYF. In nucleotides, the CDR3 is TGCAGTGCACCCACAGATTACGAGCAGTACTTC.

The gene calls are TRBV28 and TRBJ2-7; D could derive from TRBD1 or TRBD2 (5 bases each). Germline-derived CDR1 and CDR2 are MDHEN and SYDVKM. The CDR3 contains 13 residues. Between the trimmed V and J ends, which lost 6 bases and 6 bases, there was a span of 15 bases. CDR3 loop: CASRLGTWGEQYF. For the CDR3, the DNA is TGTGCCAGCAGACTCGGGACGTGGGGCGAGCAGTACTTC.